The next 22 T cell receptor beta chains were all read from a single sample in a study of PD-L1 blockade in urothelial cancer. Regarding time point: pretreatment peripheral blood. The data were produced by immunoSEQ multiplex PCR, yet TCRdb's version contains in-frame clones alone and is incomplete. The sample lists about 56,000 clones, 65% to 90% occurring once. The specimen was PBMCs, collected around atezolizumab (anti-PD-L1) treatment. These receptors all stem from a man aged 70-80 years with urothelial cancer.

This clone occurred once. This sample includes further DNA sequences coding for the same CDR3. This chain links TRBV6-1 with TRBJ2-7; perhaps TRBD2 as D (5 bases). The germline gives CDR1 MNHNS, CDR2 SASEGT. V shed 0 bases and J shed 3 bases, with 9 bases lying between them. The CDR3 totals 14 residues. Written as DNA, the CDR3 is TGTGCCAGCAGTGAAGCTAGAGGGTTCTACGAGCAGTACTTC. This sequence encodes CASSEARGFYEQYF.

This clone was detected once. The chain has TRBV5-4 and TRBJ2-7; 8 bases align to TRBD2. The CDR3 has 14 residues. Germline CDR1 and CDR2: SGHNT and YYREEE (reference sequence). Unmatched junction bases numbered 5, after V lost 4 bases and J lost 2 bases. For the CDR3, the DNA is TGTGCCAGCAGCCCGTCCGGGGGGGCCTACGAGCAGTACTTC. Translation gives CASSPSGGAYEQYF.

This chain uses TRBV19 with TRBJ1-5; D remains ambiguous. The CDR3 runs to 13 residues. Germline values: CDR1 LNHDA, CDR2 SQIVND (reference sequence). V was pared by 7 bases and J by 4 bases, with 11 bases between. The CDR3 DNA follows: TGTGCCAGTAATGCGGGTCGGAATCAGCCCCAGCATTTT. This encodes CASNAGRNQPQHF.

This chain connects TRBV10-3 to TRBJ2-1; D is possibly TRBD1 (6 bases). Germline CDR1 is ENHRY and CDR2 is SYGVKD. V was trimmed by 7 bases and J by 10 bases, leaving 17 bases between them. CDR3 length: 13 residues. The CDR3, as DNA: TGTGCCATCAAAGGGCCAGGGGATGTGGAGCAGTTCTTC. The encoded protein is CAIKGPGDVEQFF.

This chain joins TRBV28 and TRBJ1-5; TRBD1 might be the D (5 bases). Germline V gene data show CDR1 as MDHEN and CDR2 as SYDVKM. The CDR3 totals 16 residues. Trimming took 3 bases from V and 0 from J, leaving 12 bases between them. The CDR3 region is CASSLPGEYSNQPQHF. In nucleotides, the CDR3 is TGTGCCAGCAGTTTGCCGGGGGAGTATAGCAATCAGCCCCAGCATTTT. Complete variable domain (other parts from reference TRBV28 and TRBJ1-5): DVKVTQSSRYLVKRTGEKVFLECVQDMDHENMFWYRQDPGLGLRLIYFSYDVKMKEKGDIPEGYSVSREKKERFSLILESASTNQTSMYLCASSLPGEYSNQPQHFGDGTRLSIL.

This clone was counted once. The V gene is TRBV11-2, the J gene TRBJ2-3; a weak D match, TRBD2 (6 bases). The CDR3 totals 13 residues. In germline, CDR1 is SGHAT, CDR2 FQNNGV. Trimming pared 3 bases from V and 5 bases from J, leaving 9 bases between. The DNA of the CDR3 is TGTGCCAGCAGCTTTGGAGGGGAAGATACGCAGTATTTT. This translates into CASSFGGEDTQYF.

The chain combines TRBV19 with TRBJ1-3; D not certain. This CDR3 has 10 amino acids. V was pared by 11 bases and J by 5 bases, with 7 bases between. The V gene's germline CDR1 is LNHDA and CDR2 SQIVND (reference sequence). In DNA form, the CDR3 reads TGTGCCGCGGGGAGAAACACCATATATTTT. Its protein is CAAGRNTIYF.

V is TRBV2 and J is TRBJ2-3; the D is unclear. This CDR3 contains 16 residues. Germline assignment: CDR1 SNHLY and CDR2 FYNNEI. V was clipped by 3 bases and J by 0 bases, with 13 bases between them. CDR3 loop: CASSDLAGPSTDTQYF. CDR3 nucleotide sequence: TGTGCCAGCAGTGATTTGGCAGGCCCCAGCACAGATACGCAGTATTTT. Full variable domain (remainder filled in from reference TRBV2 and TRBJ2-3): EPEVTQTPSHQVTQMGQEVILRCVPISNHLYFYWYRQILGQKVEFLVSFYNNEISEKSEIFDDQFSVERPDGSNFTLKIRSTKLEDSAMYFCASSDLAGPSTDTQYFGPGTRLTVL.

The J gene is TRBJ2-3, the V gene TRBV6-1; 12 nucleotides agree with TRBD1. V trimming: 6 bases; J trimming: 4 bases; junction bases outside the gene matches: 5. Germline V CDR1 and CDR2: MNHNS, SASEGT. CDR3 size: 15 residues. Here the CDR3 DNA reads TGTGCCAGCAGGACCGGGACAGGGGGCCCAGATACGCAGTATTTT. Amino acid sequence: CASRTGTGGPDTQYF.

The chain recombines TRBV30 with TRBJ1-1; D perhaps matches TRBD1 (6 bases). The V end lost 8 bases, the J end lost 0 bases, and 10 bases lay between the germline ends. In germline, CDR1 is GTSNPN, CDR2 SVGIG (reference sequence). This CDR3 has 12 residues. The CDR3 reads CASRDMNTEAFF. CDR3 in DNA: TGTGCCAGCAGGGACATGAACACTGAAGCTTTCTTT.

This chain uses TRBV6-5 with TRBJ1-2; possible D gene TRBD1, 5 bases. This CDR3 contains 14 residues. Trimming cost V 2 bases and J 4 bases, with 11 bases left between them. Germline-derived CDR1 and CDR2 are MNHEY and SVGAGI. The CDR3 loop reads CASSYSGGGYGYTF. CDR3 bases: TGTGCCAGCAGTTACAGTGGGGGAGGCTATGGCTACACCTTC.

The V and J genes are TRBV19 and TRBJ1-2; TRBD1 agrees at 7 bases. The CDR3 extends over 16 amino acids. Germline-derived CDR1 and CDR2 are LNHDA and SQIVND (reference sequence). The trim removed 5 bases at V and 8 bases at J, leaving 17 bases unmatched. The CDR3 sequence: CASSRTTGTRAGGYTF. The CDR3, as DNA: TGTGCCAGTAGTCGGACGACAGGGACAAGGGCCGGGGGCTACACCTTC.

V is TRBV2 and J is TRBJ2-4; D gene unclear. CDR3 size: 14 residues. Deletions cut 1 base from V and 2 bases from J, with 6 bases between. In germline, CDR1 is SNHLY, CDR2 FYNNEI. CDR3 amino acids: CASSEERSKNIQYF. DNA of the CDR3: TGTGCCAGCAGTGAAGAGCGATCCAAAAACATTCAGTACTTC. Based on the CDR3 plus reference TRBV2 and TRBJ2-4, the full variable domain is EPEVTQTPSHQVTQMGQEVILRCVPISNHLYFYWYRQILGQKVEFLVSFYNNEISEKSEIFDDQFSVERPDGSNFTLKIRSTKLEDSAMYFCASSEERSKNIQYFGAGTRLSVL.

The chain combines TRBV5-1 with TRBJ2-1, with TRBD1 matching 10 bases. CDR3 size: 15 residues. The V gene's germline CDR1 is SGHRS and CDR2 YFSETQ. V dropped 4 bases and J dropped 9; count of bases not matched to a gene: 10. CDR3 in DNA: TGCGCCAGCAGCCTGGCAGGGGACAGGGGCGGTGAGCAGTTCTTC. Residues: CASSLAGDRGGEQFF.

CDR3 in DNA: TGTGCCAGCACATACGGGTACGAGCAGTACTTC. Translating it yields CASTYGYEQYF. The V and J genes are TRBV5-6 and TRBJ2-7, with D unclear. The germline V and J ends were trimmed by 6 bases and 4 bases, with 8 bases remaining between them. Germline CDR1 reads SGHDT; CDR2 reads YYEEEE. This CDR3 spans 11 amino acids.

This chain connects TRBV9 to TRBJ2-3, with 8 positions matching TRBD2. The CDR3 covers 14 residues. Germline V CDR1 and CDR2: SGDLS, YYNGEE. The ends lost 7 bases at V and 14 bases at J; junction bases unmatched: 18. CDR3 sequence reads: CASGAGLENRYAYF. The CDR3 DNA reads as TGTGCCAGCGGGGCGGGACTAGAGAACAGATACGCGTATTTT.

The chain carries TRBV7-2 and TRBJ1-3; 8 bases map to TRBD1. Per germline, CDR1 SGHTA and CDR2 FQGNSA. The CDR3 runs to 17 residues. Losses at the gene ends were 2 bases for V and 0 bases for J; bases not matched to a gene: 6. The CDR3 DNA follows: TGTGCCAGCAGCTTAAACGCCGACAGGGGCTCTGGAAACACCATATATTTT. Its translation is CASSLNADRGSGNTIYF.

J is TRBJ1-1 and V is TRBV7-8; D remains unclear. The CDR3 sequence is 15 residues long. Trimming pared 5 bases from V and 4 bases from J, leaving 17 bases between. Germline lookup yields CDR1 SGHVS and CDR2 FQNEAQ. This CDR3 reads CASSPGVNWSTEAFF. Here the CDR3 DNA reads TGTGCCAGCAGCCCCGGAGTTAACTGGAGCACTGAAGCTTTCTTT.

The chain combines TRBV10-1 with TRBJ1-1; D is possibly TRBD1 (5 bases). CDR1 and CDR2 (germline): WNHNN, SYGVQD (reference sequence). The length of the CDR3 is 13 residues. Trimming pared 2 bases from V and 1 base from J, leaving 5 bases between. The CDR3 protein is CASSETGNTEAFF. The DNA for the CDR3 is TGCGCCAGCAGTGAGACAGGGAACACTGAAGCTTTCTTT.

In its sample, this clone was seen once. The CDR3 loop is CASQTGQSYEQYF. In DNA, the CDR3 is TGTGCCAGCCAAACGGGACAGAGCTACGAGCAGTACTTC. This chain uses TRBV6-5 with TRBJ2-7, with 7 bases lining up with TRBD1. Germline CDR1 is MNHEY and CDR2 is SVGAGI. The length of the CDR3 is 13 residues. J lost 3 bases, V lost 8 bases, and 7 bases had no gene match.

The V call is TRBV29-1, the J call TRBJ2-7, with TRBD1 matching over 7 bases. Trimming at V came to 6 bases and at J to 3 bases, leaving 8 bases not matched to a gene. The germline V gene has CDR1 SQVTM and CDR2 ANQGSEA. CDR3 length equals 13 residues. CDR3 residues: CSVRLAGGYEQYF. DNA for the CDR3: TGCAGCGTCCGACTGGCAGGGGGCTACGAGCAGTACTTC.

V and J are TRBV4-2 and TRBJ1-1; D not certain. The CDR3 is 15 residues long. V was clipped by 3 bases and J by 0 bases, with 11 bases between them. Germline CDR1 reads LGHNA; CDR2 reads YNFKEQ. CDR3 nucleotides: TGTGCCAGCAGCCAGGCCCACACCCTGAACACTGAAGCTTTCTTT. Its translation: CASSQAHTLNTEAFF.